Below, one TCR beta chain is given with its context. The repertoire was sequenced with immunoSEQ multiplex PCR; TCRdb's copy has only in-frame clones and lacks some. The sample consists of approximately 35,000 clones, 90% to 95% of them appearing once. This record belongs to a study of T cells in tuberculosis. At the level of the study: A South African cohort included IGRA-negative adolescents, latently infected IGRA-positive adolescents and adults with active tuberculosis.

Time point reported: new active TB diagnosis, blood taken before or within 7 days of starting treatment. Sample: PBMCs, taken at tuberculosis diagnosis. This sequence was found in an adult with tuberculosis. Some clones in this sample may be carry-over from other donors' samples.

The CDR3 sequence is CASNSGTGGFGNTIYF. Here the CDR3 DNA reads TGTGCCAGCAACTCCGGGACAGGGGGGTTTGGAAACACCATATATTTT. The gene calls are TRBV6-6 and TRBJ1-3; TRBD1 agrees at 11 bases. With V trimmed by 7 bases and J by 3 bases, 8 bases remained unmatched. This CDR3 contains 16 residues. Germline V lookup: CDR1 MNHNY, CDR2 SVGAGI (reference sequence).